This TCR beta chain was captured in a study of blood T cell repertoires in COVID-19. In the study overall: Samples of COVID-19 (acute and convalescent) were obtained from the United States, Italy and Spain. T cells, B-cell-depleted T cells, or PBMCs provided the cDNA or gDNA that served as material.

The study drew participants aged roughly 18 to 95 years from roughly 25 US areas. Assay used: immunoSEQ multiplex PCR; TCRdb lists only in-frame clones, some missing. The sample contains 300,000 to 400,000 clones, more than 90% of which appear only once. The V end lost 4 bases, the J end lost 0 bases, and 13 bases lay between the germline ends. The CDR3 consists of 16 residues. CDR1 is SGHKS, CDR2 YYEKEE, per germline (reference sequence). Material: PBMCs or T cells enriched from blood (not recorded which). The chain is built from TRBV5-5 and TRBJ1-4; D unclear. The source of this sequence is a man aged 55 to 70 who had recovered from COVID-19. The CDR3 is CASSVSPDTTNEKLFF. CDR3 DNA sequence: TGTGCCAGCAGCGTCTCCCCAGATACAACTAATGAAAAACTGTTTTTT.